Presented here are 9 T cell receptor beta chains from one specimen sequenced in a study of blood T cell repertoires in COVID-19. TCRdb's copy holds only in-frame clones and misses some; the assay was immunoSEQ multiplex PCR. The top ten clones hold around 2.5% of a sample with about 280,000 clones, less than 85% of them seen once. The specimen sequenced was PBMCs or T cells enriched from blood (not recorded which). The receptors come from a woman aged 45 to 65 who had recovered from COVID-19.

The chain has TRBV15 and TRBJ1-3, with D possibly TRBD1 on 5 matching bases. The CDR3 spans 18 residues. CDR1 is LNHNV and CDR2 is YYDKDF in the germline V gene (reference sequence). Trimming removed 1 base at V and 0 bases at J, with 16 bases between. Written as DNA, the CDR3 is TGTGCCACCAGCAGAGGGTTTCCAGGGCTGAGCTCTGGAAACACCATATATTTT. It translates to CATSRGFPGLSSGNTIYF.

The chain couples TRBV5-4 to TRBJ1-1; 11 nucleotides match TRBD1. The CDR3 spans 14 residues. In germline, CDR1 is SGHNT, CDR2 YYREEE (reference sequence). The junction had 4 bases not matched to a gene; V was cut back by 5 bases and J by 4 bases. This chain's CDR3 is CASRHGQGATEAFF. CDR3 DNA: TGTGCCAGCAGACACGGACAGGGGGCCACTGAAGCTTTCTTT.

V gene TRBV6-2 or TRBV6-3 combines with J gene TRBJ2-5; D unresolved. CDR3 length equals 13 residues. Trimming took 4 bases from V and 5 from J, leaving 11 bases between them. Germline lookup yields CDR1 MNHEY and CDR2 SVGEGT. The CDR3 bases are TGTGCCAGCAGTTTACAAGTGATGGAGACCCAGTACTTC. The encoded protein is CASSLQVMETQYF.

A remark on this clone: Other DNA sequences in the sample encode the same CDR3. The chain is built from TRBV19 and TRBJ1-1; 8 nucleotides match TRBD1. V lost 7 bases, J lost 5 bases, and 3 bases stayed unmatched. The CDR3 has 12 amino acids. Germline loops: CDR1 LNHDA, CDR2 SQIVND (reference sequence). CDR3 in DNA: TGTGCCAGTAACGGACAGGGTACTGAAGCTTTCTTT. Translated: CASNGQGTEAFF.

This clone was picked up one time. The chain couples TRBV19 to TRBJ2-7; no definite D call. Trimming cost V 10 bases and J 4 bases, with 20 bases left between them. CDR1 is LNHDA and CDR2 is SQIVND in the germline V gene (reference sequence). CDR3 length equals 14 residues. The CDR3 DNA is TGTGCCACAAAGCTCAGGTTAAATTCTTACGAGCAGTACTTC. Amino acids: CATKLRLNSYEQYF.

V usage is TRBV7-8 and J usage is TRBJ2-7; 7 bases map to TRBD2. The length of the CDR3 is 13 residues. The ends lost 4 bases at V and 5 bases at J; junction bases unmatched: 5. Germline V gene lookup returns CDR1 SGHVS and CDR2 FQNEAQ. The chain's CDR3 is CASSSRTSNEQYF. For the CDR3, the DNA is TGTGCCAGCAGCTCTAGGACTAGTAACGAGCAGTACTTC.

This clone was counted a single time. The rearrangement joins TRBV29-1 to TRBJ2-1; 7 bases are a match to TRBD1. The CDR3 covers 13 residues. Trimming removed 5 bases from V and 2 bases from J; junction bases left unmatched: 3. Germline values: CDR1 SQVTM, CDR2 ANQGSEA. The CDR3 DNA follows: TGCAGCGTTCAGACAGGGACCTACAATGAGCAGTTCTTC. Protein product: CSVQTGTYNEQFF.

On this clone: One base away lies a much larger clone, so this may be a sequencing read error. V gene TRBV2 combines with J gene TRBJ2-7, with D perhaps matching TRBD1 (6 bases). V dropped 10 bases and J dropped 2 bases, with 18 bases sitting between them. CDR1 is SNHLY and CDR2 is FYNNEI in the germline V gene. The CDR3 sequence is 14 residues long. The CDR3 here is CANNTGHSPYEQYF. The CDR3 DNA is TGTGCCAACAACACGGGACATTCGCCCTACGAGCAGTACTTC.

This chain joins TRBV14 and TRBJ1-3; possibly TRBD1 for D (5 bases). The V end lost 3 bases, the J end lost 2 bases, and 8 bases lay between the germline ends. Germline V gives CDR1 SGHDN, CDR2 FVKESK. There are 14 residues in the CDR3. CDR3 residues: CASSHPGAGNTIYF. The CDR3 DNA reads as TGTGCCAGCAGCCATCCGGGGGCTGGAAACACCATATATTTT.